This TCR beta chain was observed in a study of T cell responses to AZD1222 COVID-19 vaccine (dated by TCRdb to the early 2020s). With respect to the entire study: AZD1222 recipients whose second dose came at about 4 weeks and those whose second dose came at about 12 weeks were combined into one group, since spike-specific TCR depth and breadth did not differ between the two schedules. Trial participants were enrolled by age into 18-55, 56-69 and 70-plus year subgroups, with around 150, 28 and 57 TCR-sequenced participants respectively. TCR sequencing covered over 230 trial participants: about 210 given two doses of AZD1222 and 26 given two doses of MenACWY control vaccine. The paper as a whole reports these results and caveats: Because no day 14 peak-response samples were available, repertoires were characterized only after the peak T cell response. The 56-69-year group was small, and its depth increase did not reach significance, likely because of low power. Only five to seven AZD1222 recipients were SARS-CoV-2 seropositive at baseline, limiting conclusions about previously exposed vaccinees. The vaccine-associated CD4 TCRs covered the entire spike protein, and the dominant responses fell in regions 160-218 and 743-854. Reportedly, close to half of the unique spike-specific TCRs recognized epitopes lying outside the regions that are mutated in the B.1.351 and B.1.1.7 variants. A significant rise in spike-specific TCR breadth and depth was observed after two AZD1222 doses relative to day 0 and relative to MenACWY recipients. Participants were mostly white British and included more females than males, and it was suggested by the authors that clonal diversity may have been underestimated.

Reading the label with the study, this specimen's time point is: baseline before first vaccination. Samples from vaccinated people were obtained from the UK trials COV001 and COV002, which included a single-blind randomized controlled phase 2/3 trial of AZD1222 (ChAdOx1 nCoV-19) in healthy adults. For TCRbeta chain sequencing, PBMC samples were collected from trial participants at day 0 and at day 28 after the second dose. Comments on this clone: Its binding antigen is unknown. The sample holds no much larger clone one base away, and base qualities are not on file.

The CDR3 regions of human TCRbeta chains were subjected to immunosequencing. Per the original workflow: TCRs in the repertoires were compared against a reference library of SARS-CoV-2-specific TCRs that had been generated with the MIRA antigen-specificity platform. Breadth was defined as the fraction of unique TCRs that were SARS-CoV-2-associated, and depth was defined as the fraction of total T cells that were SARS-CoV-2-associated. Each spike-specific TCR was assigned to its reactive spike region and to a CD4 or CD8 class using the MIRA data. Log10-transformed breadth and depth values were compared by one-way ANOVA with Sidak's multiple comparisons tests. In TCRdb, the immuneACCESS table is reduced to in-frame sequences with V and J assigned. These tables do not hold every clone; where another copy was compared, an unresolved V gene accounts for under half, and the others remain unexplained. V, J and clone size reflect that table, while D and trimming were determined from the DNA. A total of 70,000 or so clones appear in this sample, about 88% of them only once. Jointly, the top ten make up roughly 7.4% of the sample.

V is clipped by 2 bases and J by 3 bases, and the sequence between their germline boundaries is 8 bases long. Reading the germline V gene gives CDR1 MRHNA and CDR2 SNTAGT. Including cysteine and phenylalanine, the CDR3 has 14 amino acids. Only CDR3 DNA remains: 42 bases, in frame from the first base. Sequenced here: peripheral blood, sampled on day 0 of AZD1222 vaccination. The chain joins TRBV6-4 to TRBJ2-1; matching of 6 bases hints at TRBD1 as the D gene. This TCR was sampled from an adult in good health. The CDR3 reads as follows: CASSDGGYYNEQFF. The DNA sequence follows: TGTGCCAGCAGTGACGGGGGCTACTACAATGAGCAGTTCTTC.